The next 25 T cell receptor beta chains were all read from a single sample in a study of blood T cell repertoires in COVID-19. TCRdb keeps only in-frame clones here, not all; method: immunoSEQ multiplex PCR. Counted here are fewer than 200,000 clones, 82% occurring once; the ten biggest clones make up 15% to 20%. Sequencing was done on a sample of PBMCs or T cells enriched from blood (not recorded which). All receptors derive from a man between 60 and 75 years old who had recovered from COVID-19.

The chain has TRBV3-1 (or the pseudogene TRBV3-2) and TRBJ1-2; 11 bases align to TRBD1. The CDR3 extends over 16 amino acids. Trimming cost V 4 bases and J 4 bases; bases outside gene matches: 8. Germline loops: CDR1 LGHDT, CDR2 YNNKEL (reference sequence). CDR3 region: CASSPRDRGFIYGYTF. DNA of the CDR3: TGTGCCAGCAGCCCCCGGGACAGGGGGTTTATCTATGGCTACACCTTC.

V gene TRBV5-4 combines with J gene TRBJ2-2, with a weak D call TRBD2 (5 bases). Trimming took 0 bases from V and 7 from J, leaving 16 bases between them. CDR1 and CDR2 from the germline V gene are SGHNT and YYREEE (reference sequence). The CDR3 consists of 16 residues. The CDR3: CASSLDRTSAGGELFF. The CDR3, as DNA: TGTGCCAGCAGCTTGGATCGGACTTCGGCGGGCGGGGAGCTGTTTTTT. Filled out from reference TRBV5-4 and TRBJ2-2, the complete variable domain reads ETGVTQSPTHLIKTRGQQVTLRCSSQSGHNTVSWYQQALGQGPQFIFQYYREEENGRGNFPPRFSGLQFPNYSSELNVNALELDDSALYLCASSLDRTSAGGELFFGEGSRLTVL.

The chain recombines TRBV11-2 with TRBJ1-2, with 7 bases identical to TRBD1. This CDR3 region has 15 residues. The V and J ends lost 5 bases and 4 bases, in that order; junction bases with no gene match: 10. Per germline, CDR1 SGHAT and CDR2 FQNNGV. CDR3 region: CASSDRTGTLYGYTF. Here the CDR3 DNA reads TGTGCCAGCAGCGACCGGACAGGAACTCTCTATGGCTACACCTTC. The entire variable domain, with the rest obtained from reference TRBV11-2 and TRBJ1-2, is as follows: EAGVAQSPRYKIIEKRQSVAFWCNPISGHATLYWYQQILGQGPKLLIQFQNNGVVDDSQLPKDRFSAERLKGVDSTLKIQPAKLEDSAVYLCASSDRTGTLYGYTFGSGTRLTVV.

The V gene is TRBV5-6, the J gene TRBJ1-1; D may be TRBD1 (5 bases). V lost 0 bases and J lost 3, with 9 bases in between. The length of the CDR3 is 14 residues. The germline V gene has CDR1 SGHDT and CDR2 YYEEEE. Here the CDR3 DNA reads TGTGCCAGCAGCTTGGGCAGGGTGGACACTGAAGCTTTCTTT. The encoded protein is CASSLGRVDTEAFF.

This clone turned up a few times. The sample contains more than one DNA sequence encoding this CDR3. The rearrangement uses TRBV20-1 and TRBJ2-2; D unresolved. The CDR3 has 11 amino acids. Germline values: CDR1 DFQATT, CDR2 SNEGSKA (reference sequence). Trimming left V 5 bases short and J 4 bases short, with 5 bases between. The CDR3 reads CSAGPTGELFF. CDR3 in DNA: TGCAGTGCTGGGCCCACCGGGGAGCTGTTTTTT.

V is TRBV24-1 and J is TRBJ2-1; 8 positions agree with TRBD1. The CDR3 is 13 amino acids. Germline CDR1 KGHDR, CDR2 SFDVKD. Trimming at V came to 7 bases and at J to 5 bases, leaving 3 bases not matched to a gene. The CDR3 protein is CATRTGQDNEQFF. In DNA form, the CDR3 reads TGTGCCACCAGGACGGGACAGGACAATGAGCAGTTCTTC.

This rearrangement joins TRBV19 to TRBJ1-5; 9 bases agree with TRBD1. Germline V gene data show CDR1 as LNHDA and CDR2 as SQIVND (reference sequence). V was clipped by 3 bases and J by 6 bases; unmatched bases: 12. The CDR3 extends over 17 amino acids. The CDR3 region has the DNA TGTGCCAGTAGTATCGGGTTGAACAGGGGGCGCTTTCAGCCCCAGCATTTT. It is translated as CASSIGLNRGRFQPQHF.

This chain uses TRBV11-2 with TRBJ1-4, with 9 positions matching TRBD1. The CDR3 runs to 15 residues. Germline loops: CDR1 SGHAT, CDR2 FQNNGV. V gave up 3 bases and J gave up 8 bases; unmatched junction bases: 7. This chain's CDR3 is CASSLGDRVNEKLFF. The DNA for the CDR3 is TGTGCCAGCAGCTTGGGGGACAGGGTGAACGAAAAACTGTTTTTT.

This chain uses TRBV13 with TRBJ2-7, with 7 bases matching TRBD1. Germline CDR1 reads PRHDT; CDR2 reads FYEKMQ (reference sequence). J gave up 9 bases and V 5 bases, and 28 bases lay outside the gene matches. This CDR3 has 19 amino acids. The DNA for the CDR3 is TGTGCCAGCAGCGCGTCCCAGGGGGACCTTTCCCGGGCCTGGAGCTGGCAGTACTTC. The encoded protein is CASSASQGDLSRAWSWQYF.

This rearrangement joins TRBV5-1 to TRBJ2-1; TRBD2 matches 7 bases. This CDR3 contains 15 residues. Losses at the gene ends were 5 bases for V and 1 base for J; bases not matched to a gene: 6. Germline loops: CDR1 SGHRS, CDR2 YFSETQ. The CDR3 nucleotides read TGCGCCAGCAGGGTGGCGGGAGCGTCCTACAATGAGCAGTTCTTC. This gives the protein CASRVAGASYNEQFF.

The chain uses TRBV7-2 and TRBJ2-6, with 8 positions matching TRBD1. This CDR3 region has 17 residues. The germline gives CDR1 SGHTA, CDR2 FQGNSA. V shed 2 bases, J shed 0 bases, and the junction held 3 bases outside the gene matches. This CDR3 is CASSLQGATSGANVLTF. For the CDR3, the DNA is TGTGCCAGCAGCTTACAGGGGGCAACCTCTGGGGCCAACGTCCTGACTTTC.

The CDR3 here is CASSPQGGSRLEQYF. The CDR3 DNA follows: TGTGCCAGTAGTCCTCAGGGAGGATCCCGACTCGAGCAGTACTTC. The genes are TRBV19 and TRBJ2-7, with D perhaps matching TRBD2 (6 bases). From germline, CDR1 is LNHDA and CDR2 SQIVND (reference sequence). With 5 bases removed from V and 6 bases from J, the gap between germline ends came to 20 bases. The length of the CDR3 is 15 residues.

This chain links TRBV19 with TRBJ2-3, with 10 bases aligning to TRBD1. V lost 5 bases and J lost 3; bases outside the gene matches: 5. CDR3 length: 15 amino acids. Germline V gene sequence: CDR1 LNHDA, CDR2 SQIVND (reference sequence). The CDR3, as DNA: TGTGCCAGTAGTCGCCGGGACAGGGGTACAGATACGCAGTATTTT. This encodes CASSRRDRGTDTQYF.

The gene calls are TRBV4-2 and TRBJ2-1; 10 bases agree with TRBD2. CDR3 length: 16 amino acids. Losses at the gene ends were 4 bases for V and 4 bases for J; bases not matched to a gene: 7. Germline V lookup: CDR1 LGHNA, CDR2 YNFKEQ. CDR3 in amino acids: CASSPSGTSAYNEQFF. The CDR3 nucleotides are TGTGCCAGCAGCCCTTCCGGGACTAGCGCTTACAATGAGCAGTTCTTC.

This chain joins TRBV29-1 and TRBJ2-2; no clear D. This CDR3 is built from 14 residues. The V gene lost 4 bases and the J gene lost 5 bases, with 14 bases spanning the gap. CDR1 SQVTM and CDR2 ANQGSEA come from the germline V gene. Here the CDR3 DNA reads TGCAGCGTTGGCCGAAACAGATTAACCGGGGAGCTGTTTTTT. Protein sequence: CSVGRNRLTGELFF.

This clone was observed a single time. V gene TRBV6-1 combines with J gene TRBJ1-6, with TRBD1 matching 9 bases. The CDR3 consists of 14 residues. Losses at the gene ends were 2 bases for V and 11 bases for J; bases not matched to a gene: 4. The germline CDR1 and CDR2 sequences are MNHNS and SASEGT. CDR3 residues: CASSERDRDPPLHF. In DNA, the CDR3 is TGTGCCAGCAGTGAACGGGACAGGGATCCACCCCTCCACTTT.

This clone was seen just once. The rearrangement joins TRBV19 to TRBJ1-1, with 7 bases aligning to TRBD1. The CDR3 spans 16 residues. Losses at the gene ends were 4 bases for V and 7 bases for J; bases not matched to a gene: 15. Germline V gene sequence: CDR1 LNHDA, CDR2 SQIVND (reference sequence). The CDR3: CASSKLGQRRAGEAFF. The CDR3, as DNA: TGTGCCAGTAGTAAATTGGGACAGCGGAGAGCCGGTGAAGCTTTCTTT.

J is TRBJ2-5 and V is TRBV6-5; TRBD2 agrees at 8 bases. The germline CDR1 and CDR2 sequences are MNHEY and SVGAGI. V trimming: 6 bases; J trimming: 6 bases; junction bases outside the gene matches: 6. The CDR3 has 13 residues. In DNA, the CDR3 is TGTGCCAGCAGGGCGGGGGGCGACCAGACCCAGTACTTC. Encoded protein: CASRAGGDQTQYF.

This chain's CDR3 is CASSIAGVYETEAFF. DNA of the CDR3: TGCGCCAGCAGCATTGCAGGGGTCTACGAAACTGAAGCTTTCTTT. The J gene is TRBJ1-1, the V gene TRBV5-1; weak D call: TRBD1 (6 bases). The CDR3 is made up of 15 amino acids. Trimming cost V 4 bases and J 5 bases, with 18 bases left between them. CDR1 SGHRS and CDR2 YFSETQ come from the germline V gene.

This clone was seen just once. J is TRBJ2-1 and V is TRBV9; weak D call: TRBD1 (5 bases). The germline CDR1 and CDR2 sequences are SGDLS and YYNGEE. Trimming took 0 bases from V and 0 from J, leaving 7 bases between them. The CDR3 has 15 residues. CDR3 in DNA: TGTGCCAGCAGCGTAGACGACAGCTCCTACAATGAGCAGTTCTTC. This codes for CASSVDDSSYNEQFF.

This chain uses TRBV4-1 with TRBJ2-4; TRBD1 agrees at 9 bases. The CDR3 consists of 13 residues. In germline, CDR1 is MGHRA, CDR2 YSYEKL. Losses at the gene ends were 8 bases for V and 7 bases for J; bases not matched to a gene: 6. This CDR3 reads CASAQQGANIQYF. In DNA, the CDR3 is TGCGCCAGCGCCCAACAGGGGGCGAACATTCAGTACTTC.

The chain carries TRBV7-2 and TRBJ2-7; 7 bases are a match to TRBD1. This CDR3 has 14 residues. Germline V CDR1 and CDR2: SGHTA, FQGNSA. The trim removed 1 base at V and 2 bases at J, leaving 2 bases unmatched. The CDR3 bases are TGTGCCAGCAGCTTAGGAGGGGGCCCCTACGAGCAGTACTTC. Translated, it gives CASSLGGGPYEQYF.

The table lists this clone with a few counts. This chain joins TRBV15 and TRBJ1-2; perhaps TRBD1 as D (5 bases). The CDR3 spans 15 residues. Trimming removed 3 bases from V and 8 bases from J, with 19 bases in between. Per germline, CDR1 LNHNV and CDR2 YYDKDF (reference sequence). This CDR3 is CATSRGGVATMGYTF. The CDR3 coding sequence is TGTGCCACCAGCAGGGGGGGGGTTGCTACTATGGGCTACACCTTC. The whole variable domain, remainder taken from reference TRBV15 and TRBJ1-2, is DAMVIQNPRYQVTQFGKPVTLSCSQTLNHNVMYWYQQKSSQAPKLLFHYYDKDFNNEADTPDNFQSRRPNTSFCFLDIRSPGLGDTAMYLCATSRGGVATMGYTFGSGTRLTVV.

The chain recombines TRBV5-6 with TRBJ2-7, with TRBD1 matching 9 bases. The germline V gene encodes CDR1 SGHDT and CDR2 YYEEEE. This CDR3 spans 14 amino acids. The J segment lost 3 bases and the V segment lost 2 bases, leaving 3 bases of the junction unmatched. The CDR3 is CASSFGQGSYEQYF. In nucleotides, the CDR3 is TGTGCCAGCAGCTTTGGACAGGGGAGCTACGAGCAGTACTTC. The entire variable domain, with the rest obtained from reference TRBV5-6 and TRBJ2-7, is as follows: DAGVTQSPTHLIKTRGQQVTLRCSPKSGHDTVSWYQQALGQGPQFIFQYYEEEERQRGNFPDRFSGHQFPNYSSELNVNALLLGDSALYLCASSFGQGSYEQYFGPGTRLTVT.

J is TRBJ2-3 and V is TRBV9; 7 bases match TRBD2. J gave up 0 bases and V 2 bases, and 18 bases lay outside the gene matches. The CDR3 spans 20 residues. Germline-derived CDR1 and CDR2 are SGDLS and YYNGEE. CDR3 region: CASSVRIGAGVDPSTDTQYF. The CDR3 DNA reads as TGTGCCAGCAGCGTCCGTATAGGGGCGGGAGTGGATCCTAGCACAGATACGCAGTATTTT. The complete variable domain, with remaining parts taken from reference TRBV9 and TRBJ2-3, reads DSGVTQTPKHLITATGQRVTLRCSPRSGDLSVYWYQQSLDQGLQFLIQYYNGEERAKGNILERFSAQQFPDLHSELNLSSLELGDSALYFCASSVRIGAGVDPSTDTQYFGPGTRLTVL.